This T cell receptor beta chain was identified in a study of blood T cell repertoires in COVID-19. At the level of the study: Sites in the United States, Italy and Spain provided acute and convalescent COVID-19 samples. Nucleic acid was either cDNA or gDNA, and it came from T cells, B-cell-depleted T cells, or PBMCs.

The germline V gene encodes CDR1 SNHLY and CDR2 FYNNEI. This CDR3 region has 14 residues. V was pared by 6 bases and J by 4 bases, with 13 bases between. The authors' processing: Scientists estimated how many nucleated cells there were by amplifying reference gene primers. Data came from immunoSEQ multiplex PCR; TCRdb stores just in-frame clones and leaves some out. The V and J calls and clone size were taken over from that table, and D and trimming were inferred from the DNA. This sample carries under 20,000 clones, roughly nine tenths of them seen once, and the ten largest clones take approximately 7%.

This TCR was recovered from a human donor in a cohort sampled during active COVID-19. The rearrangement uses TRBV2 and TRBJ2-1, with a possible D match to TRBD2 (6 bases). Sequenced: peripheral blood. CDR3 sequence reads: CASREGFQYNEQFF. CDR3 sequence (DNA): TGTGCCAGCAGGGAGGGATTCCAATACAATGAGCAGTTCTTC.